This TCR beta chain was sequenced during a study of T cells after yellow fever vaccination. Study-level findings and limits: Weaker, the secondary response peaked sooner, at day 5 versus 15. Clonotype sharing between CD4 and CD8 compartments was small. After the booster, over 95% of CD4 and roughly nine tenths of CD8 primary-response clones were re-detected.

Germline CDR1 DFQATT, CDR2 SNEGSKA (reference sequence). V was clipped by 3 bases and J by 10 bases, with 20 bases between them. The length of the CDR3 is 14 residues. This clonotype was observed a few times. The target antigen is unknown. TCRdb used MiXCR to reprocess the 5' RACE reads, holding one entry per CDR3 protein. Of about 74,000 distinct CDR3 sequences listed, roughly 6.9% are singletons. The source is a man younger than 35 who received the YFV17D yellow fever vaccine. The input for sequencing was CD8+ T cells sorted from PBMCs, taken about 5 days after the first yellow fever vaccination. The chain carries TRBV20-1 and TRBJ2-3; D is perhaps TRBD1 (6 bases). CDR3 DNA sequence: TGCAGTGCTAGGCTCCCATTACAGGGTGCGGCGCAGTATTTT. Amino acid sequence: CSARLPLQGAAQYF.